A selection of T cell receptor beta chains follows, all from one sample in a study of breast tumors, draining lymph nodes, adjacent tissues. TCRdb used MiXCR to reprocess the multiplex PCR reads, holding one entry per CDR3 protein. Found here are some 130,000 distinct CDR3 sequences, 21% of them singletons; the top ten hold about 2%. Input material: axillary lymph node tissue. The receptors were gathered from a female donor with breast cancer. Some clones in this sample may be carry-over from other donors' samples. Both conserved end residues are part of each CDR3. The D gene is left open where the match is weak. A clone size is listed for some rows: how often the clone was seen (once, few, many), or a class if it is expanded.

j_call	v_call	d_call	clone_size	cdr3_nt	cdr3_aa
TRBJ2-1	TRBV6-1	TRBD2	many	TGTGCCAGCAGCGCGGGAGCGGAGAATGAGCAGTTCTTC	CASSAGAENEQFF
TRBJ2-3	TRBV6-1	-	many	TGTGCCAGCAGTGTCGACTGGACAGATACGCAGTATTTT	CASSVDWTDTQYF
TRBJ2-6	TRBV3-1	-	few	TGTGCCAGCAGCCAGGGGAGGTGGGGGCTGAGCTCTGGGGCCAACGTCCTGACTTTC	CASSQGRWGLSSGANVLTF
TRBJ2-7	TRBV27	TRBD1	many	TGTGCCAGCAGTCCGGGACAGGGACCCTACGAGCAGTACTTC	CASSPGQGPYEQYF
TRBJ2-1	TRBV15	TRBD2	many	TGTGCCACTGGAGGCGGGAGGGCCGGTGAGCAGTTCTTC	CATGGGRAGEQFF
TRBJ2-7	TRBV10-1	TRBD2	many	TGCGCCAGCAGTCCCTCGGGACTAGCATTCGGGCAGTACTTC	CASSPSGLAFGQYF
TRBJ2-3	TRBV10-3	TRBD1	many	TGTGCCATCAGACCGGGACAGGAAGTAGATACGCAGTATTTT	CAIRPGQEVDTQYF
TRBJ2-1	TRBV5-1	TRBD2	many	TGCGCCAGCAGCTTGGTAGCGGGAGGGTACAATGAGCAGTTCTTC	CASSLVAGGYNEQFF
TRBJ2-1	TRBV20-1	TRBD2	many	TGCAGTGCTAGAGATACCCTCGGAGGAGCGGGAGGGCCTCATAGGTCCTACAATGAGCAGTTCTTC	CSARDTLGGAGGPHRSYNEQFF
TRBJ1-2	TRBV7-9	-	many	TGTGCCAGCAGCTTAGACTTGGCAGCCTATGGCTACACCTTC	CASSLDLAAYGYTF
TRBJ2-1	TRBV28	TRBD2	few	TGTGCCAGCACGACCTCCGGCGGGGGGGCCTACAATGAGCAGTTCTTC	CASTTSGGGAYNEQFF
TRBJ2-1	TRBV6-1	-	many	TGTGCCAGCACCCCCCGAGCGGGCCCTTACAATGAGCAGTTCTTC	CASTPRAGPYNEQFF
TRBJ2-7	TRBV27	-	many	TGTGCCAGCAGATTTAACAAGTACGAGCAGTACTTC	CASRFNKYEQYF
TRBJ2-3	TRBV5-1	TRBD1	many	TGCGCCAGCAGCCTCCGACAGGGGGCATCAGATACGCAGTATTTT	CASSLRQGASDTQYF
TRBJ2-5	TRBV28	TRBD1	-	TGTGCCAGCAGTTTCTCCCCCGGACAGGGGTGGGAAGAGACCCAGTACTTC	CASSFSPGQGWEETQYF
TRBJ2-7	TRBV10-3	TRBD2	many	TGTGCCATCAGTGAGGGGTCTAGCGGGAGCTACGAGCAGTACTTC	CAISEGSSGSYEQYF
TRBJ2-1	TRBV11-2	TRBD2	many	TGTGCCAGCAGCTTAGCAGGGACTAGAGGACCCTACAATGAGCAGTTCTTC	CASSLAGTRGPYNEQFF
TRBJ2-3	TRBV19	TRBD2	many	TGTGCCAGTAGTTCCCCGGGACTAGCGGGAGGCTTTGATACGCAGTATTTT	CASSSPGLAGGFDTQYF
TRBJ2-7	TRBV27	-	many	TGTGCCAGCAGTTCCATCCCCCCCACAATATACGAGCAGTACTTC	CASSSIPPTIYEQYF
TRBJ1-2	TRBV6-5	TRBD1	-	TGTGCCAGCAGTAAGACAGGGACCTATGGCTACACCTTC	CASSKTGTYGYTF
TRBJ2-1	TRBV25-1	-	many	TGTGCCAGCAGTTCCCCGGGGTACAATGAGCAGTTCTTC	CASSSPGYNEQFF
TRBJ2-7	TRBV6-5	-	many	TGTGCCAGCAGTTATTCACCAGGGGCCCCTCCGGACGAGCAGTACTTC	CASSYSPGAPPDEQYF
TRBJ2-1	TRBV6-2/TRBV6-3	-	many	TGTGCCAGCAGTTCCGGGAGAGGGTACAATGAGCAGTTCTTC	CASSSGRGYNEQFF
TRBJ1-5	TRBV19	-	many	TGTGCCAGTAACTCAGCGGAGGGGCAGGGTCTGTCCAATCAGCCCCAGCATTTT	CASNSAEGQGLSNQPQHF